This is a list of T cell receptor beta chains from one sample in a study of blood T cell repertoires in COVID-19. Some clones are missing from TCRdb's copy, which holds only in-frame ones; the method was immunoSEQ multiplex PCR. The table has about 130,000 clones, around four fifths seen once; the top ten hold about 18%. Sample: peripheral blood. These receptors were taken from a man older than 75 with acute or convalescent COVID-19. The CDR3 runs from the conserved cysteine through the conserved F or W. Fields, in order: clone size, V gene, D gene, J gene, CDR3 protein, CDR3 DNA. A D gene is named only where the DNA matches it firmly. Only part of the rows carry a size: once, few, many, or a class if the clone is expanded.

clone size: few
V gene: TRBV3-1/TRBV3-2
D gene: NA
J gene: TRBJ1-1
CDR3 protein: CASSQDGDRKQAFF
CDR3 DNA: TGTGCCAGCAGCCAAGACGGAGACAGGAAGCAAGCTTTCTTT

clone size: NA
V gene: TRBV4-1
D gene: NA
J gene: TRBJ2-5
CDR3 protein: CASSQDHRTLPYQETQYF
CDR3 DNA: TGCGCCAGCAGCCAAGATCATCGGACACTTCCTTACCAAGAGACCCAGTACTTC

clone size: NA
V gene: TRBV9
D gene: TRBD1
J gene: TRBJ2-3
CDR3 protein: CASSGQGTPDTQYF
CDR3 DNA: TGTGCCAGCAGCGGACAGGGGACCCCAGATACGCAGTATTTT

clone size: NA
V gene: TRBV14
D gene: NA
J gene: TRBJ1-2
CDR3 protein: CASSHGQTYGYTF
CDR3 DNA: TGTGCCAGCAGCCATGGACAGACCTATGGCTACACCTTC

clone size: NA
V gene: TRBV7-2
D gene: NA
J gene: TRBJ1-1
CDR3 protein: CASSLGQGNTEAFF
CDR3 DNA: TGTGCCAGCAGCTTAGGGCAGGGGAACACTGAAGCTTTCTTT

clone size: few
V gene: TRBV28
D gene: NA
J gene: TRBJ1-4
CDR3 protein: CASSPPTGTNEKLFF
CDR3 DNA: TGTGCCAGCAGCCCCCCAACAGGGACCAATGAAAAACTGTTTTTT

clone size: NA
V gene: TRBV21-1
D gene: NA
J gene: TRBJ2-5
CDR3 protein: CASSKGTMRWETQYF
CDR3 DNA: TGTGCCAGCAGCAAAGGGACAATGAGGTGGGAGACCCAGTACTTC

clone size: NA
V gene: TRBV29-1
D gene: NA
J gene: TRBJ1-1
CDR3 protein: CSVSGSTEAFF
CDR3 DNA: TGCAGCGTTTCAGGATCCACTGAAGCTTTCTTT

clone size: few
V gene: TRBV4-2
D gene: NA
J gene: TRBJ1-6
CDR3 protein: CASSQEGRRQAGSPLHF
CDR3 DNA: TGTGCCAGCAGCCAAGAAGGTCGGAGACAGGCGGGCTCACCCCTCCACTTT

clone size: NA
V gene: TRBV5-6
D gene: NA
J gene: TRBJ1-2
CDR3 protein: CASSLDRVAYGYTF
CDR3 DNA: TGTGCCAGCAGCTTGGACAGGGTAGCCTATGGCTACACCTTC

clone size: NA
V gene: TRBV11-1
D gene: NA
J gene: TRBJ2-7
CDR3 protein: CASSLADAGRYEQYF
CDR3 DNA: TGTGCCAGCAGCTTAGCGGATGCGGGGCGGTACGAGCAGTACTTC

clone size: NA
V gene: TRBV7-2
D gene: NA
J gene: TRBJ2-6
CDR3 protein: CASRLNIVSGANVLTF
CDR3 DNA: TGTGCCAGCAGGTTGAACATCGTCTCTGGGGCCAACGTCCTGACTTTC

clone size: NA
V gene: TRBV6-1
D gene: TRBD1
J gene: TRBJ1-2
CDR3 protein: CASSEVRGAGYTF
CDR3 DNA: TGTGCCAGCAGTGAAGTCAGGGGGGCTGGCTACACCTTC

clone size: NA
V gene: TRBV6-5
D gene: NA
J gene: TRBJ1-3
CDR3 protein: CASSYSDSHSGNTIYF
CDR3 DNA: TGTGCCAGCAGTTACTCTGACTCTCACTCTGGAAACACCATATATTTT

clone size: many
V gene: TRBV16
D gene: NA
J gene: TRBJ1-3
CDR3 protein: CASSQSTPGSGNTIYF
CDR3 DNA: TGTGCCAGCAGCCAATCTACACCGGGGTCTGGAAACACCATATATTTT

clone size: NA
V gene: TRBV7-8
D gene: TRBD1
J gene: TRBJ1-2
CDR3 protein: CASSLARQGIYGYTF
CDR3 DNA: TGTGCCAGCAGCTTAGCAAGACAGGGGATATATGGCTACACCTTC

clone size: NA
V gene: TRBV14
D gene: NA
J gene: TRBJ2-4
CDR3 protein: CASSHGSGVAKNIQYF
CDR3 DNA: TGTGCCAGCAGCCATGGTTCGGGAGTTGCCAAAAACATTCAGTACTTC